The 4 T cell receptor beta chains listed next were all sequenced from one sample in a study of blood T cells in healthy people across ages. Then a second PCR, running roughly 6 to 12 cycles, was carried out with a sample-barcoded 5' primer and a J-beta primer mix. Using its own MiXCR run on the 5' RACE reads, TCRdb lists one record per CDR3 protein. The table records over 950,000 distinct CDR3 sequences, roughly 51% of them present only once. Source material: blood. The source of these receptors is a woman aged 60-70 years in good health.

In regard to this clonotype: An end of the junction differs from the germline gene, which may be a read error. The CDR3 region is CAISQNMRDVEQFF. DNA for the CDR3: TGTGCCATCAGCCAAAATATGAGGGATGTTGAGCAGTTCTTC. V gene TRBV3-1 combines with J gene TRBJ2-1; TRBD2 is a possible D gene (5 bases). From germline, CDR1 is LGHDT and CDR2 YNNKEL (reference sequence). This CDR3 is 14 amino acids long.

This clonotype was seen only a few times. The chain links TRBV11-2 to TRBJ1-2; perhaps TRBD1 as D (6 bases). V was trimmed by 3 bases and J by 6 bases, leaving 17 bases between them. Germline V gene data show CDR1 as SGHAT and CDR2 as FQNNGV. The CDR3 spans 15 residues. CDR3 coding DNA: TGTGCCAGCAGCTTCGACGGCCAGGGGTCGGATGGCTACACCTTC. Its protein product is CASSFDGQGSDGYTF.

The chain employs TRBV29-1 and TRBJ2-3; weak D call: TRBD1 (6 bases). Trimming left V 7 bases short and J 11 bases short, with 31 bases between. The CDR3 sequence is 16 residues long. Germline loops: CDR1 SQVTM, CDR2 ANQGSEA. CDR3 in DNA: TGCAGCGCCGCGGACCGTACAGGGAACTTCGGCAATGAGCAGTATTTT. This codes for CSAADRTGNFGNEQYF.

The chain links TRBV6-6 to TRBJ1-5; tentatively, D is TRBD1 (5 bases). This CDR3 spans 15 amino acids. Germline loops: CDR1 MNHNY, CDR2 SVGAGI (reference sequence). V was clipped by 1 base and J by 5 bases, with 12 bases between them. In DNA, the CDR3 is TGTGCCAGCAGTTACTATGGGGGGAGGGATCAGCCCCAGCATTTT. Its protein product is CASSYYGGRDQPQHF.